This note documents a single TCR beta chain sequence. Its antigen is as yet unknown. The CDR3 is 18 residues long. V lost 1 base, J lost 6 bases, and 9 bases stayed unmatched. The germline CDR1 and CDR2 sequences are WSHSY and SAAADI. Diagnosing involved the use of clinical symptoms, serum thyroxine and TRAb, thyroid ultrasound and orbital computed tomography. It was approximately 9.7 ml of fresh peripheral blood that supplied the PBMCs. The source of the sample is a study of T cells in Graves' hyperthyroidism and ophthalmopathy. What was amplified from RNA transcripts were TCR beta CDR3 regions. The HTBI primer set was used in a first-round RT-PCR of the TCR CDR3. TCRdb called the multiplex PCR reads again in MiXCR, with one record for every CDR3 protein. The sample carries 250,000 to 300,000 distinct CDR3 sequences, roughly 20% recorded once. Study-wide results and caveats: A 13 V-J signature model discriminated ophthalmopathy versus stable hyperthyroidism. Progression to ophthalmopathy was predicted a median of 6.5 months early.

Sequences were obtained from blood. The V gene is TRBV10-2, the J gene TRBJ2-3; 14 bases map to TRBD2. The sequence derives from a man aged 50-59 years with Graves' ophthalmopathy. Here the CDR3 reads CASSEFLTSGRAGDTQYF. The CDR3 DNA reads TGCGCCAGCAGTGAGTTTCTGACTAGCGGGAGGGCCGGGGATACGCAGTATTTT.